This T cell receptor beta chain comes out of a study of cytomegalovirus exposure and HLA in healthy donors. At the level of the study: The roughly 100 million unique TCR beta sequences, from some 170 million T cells, were found by an earlier analysis.

Primers included in the PCR were 60 Vbeta and 13 Jbeta primers. The method was immunoSEQ multiplex PCR; TCRdb's version includes in-frame clones alone and lacks a portion of them. The sample contains 40,000 or so clones, roughly 60% of which appear only once. A word on this clone: Its antigen is currently unknown.

General observations from the study: Rare TCR sequences dominated, though some public TCRs recurred in many donors. The listing of approximately 160 TCR beta chains classed them as cytomegalovirus-associated. Among TCR beta chains of equal frequency, HLA-associated ones were more clonally expanded in a later analysis.

The clonotype was recovered from a human donor in good health. Material for sequencing was PBMCs.

The CDR3 region has the DNA TGCGCCAGCAGCTTGGAGGCAGGGGCCTACAATGAGCAGTTCTTC. Translation: CASSLEAGAYNEQFF. This chain connects TRBV5-1 to TRBJ2-1; D is possibly TRBD1 (6 bases). With 0 bases removed from V and 2 bases from J, the gap between germline ends came to 9 bases. The CDR3 contains 15 residues. Germline CDR1 is SGHRS and CDR2 is YFSETQ. The variable domain in full, completed from reference TRBV5-1 and TRBJ2-1, reads KAGVTQTPRYLIKTRGQQVTLSCSPISGHRSVSWYQQTPGQGLQFLFEYFSETQRNKGNFPGRFSGRQFSNSRSEMNVSTLELGDSALYLCASSLEAGAYNEQFFGPGTRLTVL.